This is a list of T cell receptor beta chains from one sample in a study of T cell responses to AZD1222 COVID-19 vaccine. The table came from immunoSEQ multiplex PCR; TCRdb's copy has only in-frame clones and leaves some out. The sample comprises fewer than 30,000 clones, around 86% of which are singletons, and 7.5% to 8% rests with the top ten. The starting material was peripheral blood, obtained 28 days after the second AZD1222 dose. These receptors all come from an adult who received the AZD1222 COVID-19 vaccine. CDR3s include the opening cysteine and the closing phenylalanine or tryptophan. D genes are given only for firm matches. Size is omitted from some rows. Given values are once, few, many or a class for expanded clones.

d_call	v_call	clone_size	j_call	cdr3_nt	cdr3_aa
NA	TRBV19	NA	TRBJ2-6	TGTGCCAGCTCGGGTGATCCGAGCTCTGGGGCCAACGTCCTGACTTTC	CASSGDPSSGANVLTF
NA	TRBV7-8	NA	TRBJ2-7	TGTGCCAGCAGCTTAGCGCAATTTCGGCCCCAGGTGGACTACCAGTACTTC	CASSLAQFRPQVDYQYF
NA	TRBV5-1	NA	TRBJ1-2	TGCGCCAGCAGCCAAACAGACAGCCTCTATGGCTACACCTTC	CASSQTDSLYGYTF
NA	TRBV21-1	few	TRBJ1-1	TGTGCCAGCAGCAAAGAGGGTCCTACCACCCAAAACACTGAAGCTTTCTTT	CASSKEGPTTQNTEAFF
TRBD1	TRBV11-2	NA	TRBJ2-3	TGTGCCAGCAGCTTTAGGACAGGGGCTATAGATACGCAGTATTTT	CASSFRTGAIDTQYF
TRBD2	TRBV3-1/TRBV3-2	NA	TRBJ2-5	TGTGCCAGCAGCCCCCCCCCAAAGCGGGAAAGAGGAGAGACCCAGTACTTC	CASSPPPKRERGETQYF
NA	TRBV28	NA	TRBJ2-5	TGTGCCAGCAGCGGAGGGACAACCTCTGGGGAGACCCAGTACTTC	CASSGGTTSGETQYF
TRBD2	TRBV6-1	NA	TRBJ2-1	TGTGCCAGCAGTGATGGGACTAGCACGTACAATGAGCAGTTCTTC	CASSDGTSTYNEQFF
NA	TRBV7-8	NA	TRBJ2-1	TGTGCCAGCAGCCCGCTGGGAGTAGAGCAGTTCTTC	CASSPLGVEQFF
TRBD1	TRBV27	NA	TRBJ1-5	TGTGCCAGCAGTTTTTTCGACAGGGGGCTCATTCAGCCCCAGCATTTT	CASSFFDRGLIQPQHF
NA	TRBV18	NA	TRBJ1-5	TGTGCCAGCTCACCAATGGGGTCGGGATATAGCAATCAGCCCCAGCATTTT	CASSPMGSGYSNQPQHF
NA	TRBV5-1	NA	TRBJ2-7	TGCGCCAGCAGGGAAGGGGAGGCCTACGAGCAGTACTTC	CASREGEAYEQYF
NA	TRBV7-2	NA	TRBJ2-3	TGTGCCAGCAGCCCCGGCCCAGGCACAGATACGCAGTATTTT	CASSPGPGTDTQYF
NA	TRBV5-1	NA	TRBJ2-2	TGCGCCAGCAGCTCCCAGGGAGCGAACACCGGGGAGCTGTTTTTT	CASSSQGANTGELFF
NA	TRBV5-1	few	TRBJ1-6	TGCGCCAGCAGCCCTGGCACGGGAAGCTCACCCCTCCACTTT	CASSPGTGSSPLHF
TRBD1	TRBV27	NA	TRBJ1-2	TGTGCCAGCAGCCCCGGACAGGGGGTAAGGTTCTATGGCTACACCTTC	CASSPGQGVRFYGYTF
TRBD1	TRBV28	NA	TRBJ2-7	TGTGCCAGCAGCGGCTTTACCGGGACAGGGGGCTACGAGCAGTACTTC	CASSGFTGTGGYEQYF
NA	TRBV11-2	NA	TRBJ2-5	TGTGCCAGCAGCCCAGAGGATGGGGAGACCCAGTACTTC	CASSPEDGETQYF
NA	TRBV6-5	NA	TRBJ2-2	TGTGCCAGCGCCTCCGACTCCGCGAACACCGGGGAGCTGTTTTTT	CASASDSANTGELFF
TRBD2	TRBV7-2	NA	TRBJ2-7	TGTGCCAGCAGCTCCGGGACTAGCTCATACGAGCAGTACTTC	CASSSGTSSYEQYF
NA	TRBV27	NA	TRBJ1-4	TGTGCCAGCAGTCTAGGCGCCGGGACCAAACTGTTTTTT	CASSLGAGTKLFF
NA	TRBV12-3/TRBV12-4	NA	TRBJ1-4	TGTGCCAGCAGTCCCTCGCGTGGAAAACTGTTTTTT	CASSPSRGKLFF
TRBD1	TRBV24-1	NA	TRBJ2-4	TGTGCCACCAGCAATAGCGACAGGGAAAGAAACATTCAGTACTTC	CATSNSDRERNIQYF
NA	TRBV30	NA	TRBJ1-1	TGTGCCTGGGGTGCGCCCGAAGCTTTCTTT	CAWGAPEAFF
NA	TRBV9	once	TRBJ1-2	TGTGCCAGCAACACAGGCGGCGGCTACACCTTC	CASNTGGGYTF
NA	TRBV5-1	once	TRBJ1-2	TGCGCCAGCAGAAATGACACTACTAACTATGGCTACACCTTC	CASRNDTTNYGYTF
NA	TRBV4-2	NA	TRBJ1-5	TGTGCCAGCAGCCAAGGAGTGGCAGATTATAGCAATCAGCCCCAGCATTTT	CASSQGVADYSNQPQHF
NA	TRBV2	NA	TRBJ2-7	TGTGCCAGCAGTGAACGGCTTTTGGGGTCCTACGAGCAGTACTTC	CASSERLLGSYEQYF
NA	TRBV15	NA	TRBJ2-7	TGTGCCACCAGCCTCGGGACTGGAAGCTACGAGCAGTACTTC	CATSLGTGSYEQYF
NA	TRBV5-6	NA	TRBJ2-2	TGTGCCAGCAGCCGCGAACAGACTCGGAACACCGGGGAGCTGTTTTTT	CASSREQTRNTGELFF
NA	TRBV7-2	NA	TRBJ1-4	TGTGCCAGCAGCTTAGTTGTGGGAAAACTGTTTTTT	CASSLVVGKLFF
TRBD1	TRBV7-9	NA	TRBJ1-1	TGTGCCAGCAGCCAACAGGGGGCTTTAACTGAAGCTTTCTTT	CASSQQGALTEAFF
TRBD1	TRBV5-1	NA	TRBJ1-2	TGCGCCAGCAGCTTGTCAGGGACAGGAAATTTTGATGGCTACACCTTC	CASSLSGTGNFDGYTF
NA	TRBV5-1	once	TRBJ2-2	TGCGCCAGCAGCTTGTACGACCCCCACGGGGGGGAGCTGTTTTTT	CASSLYDPHGGELFF
TRBD1	TRBV9	once	TRBJ1-2	TGTGCCAGCAGCACCCAAGTCACAGACAGGGGTAATGGCTACACCTTC	CASSTQVTDRGNGYTF
NA	TRBV5-1	NA	TRBJ1-5	TGCGCCAGCCGACAGGACCTAAAACAGCCCCAGCATTTT	CASRQDLKQPQHF
TRBD1	TRBV19	once	TRBJ1-1	TGTGCCAGCAAAACCCAGGGGGTCCTGAACACTGAAGCTTTCTTT	CASKTQGVLNTEAFF
TRBD1	TRBV2	NA	TRBJ1-5	TGTGCCAGCAGTGCAGGGGGCGCGGGGTATAGCAATCAGCCCCAGCATTTT	CASSAGGAGYSNQPQHF
TRBD1	TRBV7-3	NA	TRBJ1-1	TGTGCCAGCAGCTATATCTCAGGACAGGGGCCGCCTGAAGCTTTCTTT	CASSYISGQGPPEAFF
TRBD1	TRBV19	NA	TRBJ1-5	TGTGCCAGTAGTATACAGGGGGAGCAGCCCCAGCATTTT	CASSIQGEQPQHF
NA	TRBV9	NA	TRBJ2-2	TGTGCCAGTACAGTAAACACCGGGGAGCTGTTTTTT	CASTVNTGELFF
NA	TRBV6-5	NA	TRBJ1-5	TGTGCCAGCAGTTTGGGGTGGGGTGGGAATCAGCCCCAGCATTTT	CASSLGWGGNQPQHF
NA	TRBV7-2	few	TRBJ1-1	TGTGCCAGCAGCTTGCAACCGAACACTGAAGCTTTCTTT	CASSLQPNTEAFF
NA	TRBV7-3	NA	TRBJ2-1	TGTGCCAGCAGCTTAACGAGACTAGAGAATGAGCAGTTCTTC	CASSLTRLENEQFF